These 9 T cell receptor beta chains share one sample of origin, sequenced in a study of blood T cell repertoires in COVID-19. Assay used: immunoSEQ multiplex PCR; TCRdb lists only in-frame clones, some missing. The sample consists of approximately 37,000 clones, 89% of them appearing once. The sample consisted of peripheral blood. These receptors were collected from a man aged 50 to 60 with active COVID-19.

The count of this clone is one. This CDR3 is CSASSTSGENEQFF. CDR3 coding DNA: TGCAGTGCTAGTAGCACTAGCGGGGAGAATGAGCAGTTCTTC. The chain has TRBV20-1 and TRBJ2-1, with 10 bases that match TRBD2. The germline CDR1 and CDR2 sequences are DFQATT and SNEGSKA (reference sequence). J lost 7 bases, V lost 3 bases, and 6 bases had no gene match. This CDR3 has 14 amino acids.

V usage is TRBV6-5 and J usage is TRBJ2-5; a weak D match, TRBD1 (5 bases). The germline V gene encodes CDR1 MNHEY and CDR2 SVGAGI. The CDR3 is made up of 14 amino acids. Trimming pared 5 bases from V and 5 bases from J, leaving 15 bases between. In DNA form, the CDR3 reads TGTGCCAGCAGTCCCCAGGGTGTTGAGGAGACCCAGTACTTC. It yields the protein CASSPQGVEETQYF.

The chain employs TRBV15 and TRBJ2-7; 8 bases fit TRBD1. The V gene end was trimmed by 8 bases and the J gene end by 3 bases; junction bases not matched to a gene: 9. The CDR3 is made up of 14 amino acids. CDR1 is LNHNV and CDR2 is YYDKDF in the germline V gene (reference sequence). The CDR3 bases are TGTGCCACCCGGTTGGACAGGGCTAGCTACGAGCAGTACTTC. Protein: CATRLDRASYEQYF.

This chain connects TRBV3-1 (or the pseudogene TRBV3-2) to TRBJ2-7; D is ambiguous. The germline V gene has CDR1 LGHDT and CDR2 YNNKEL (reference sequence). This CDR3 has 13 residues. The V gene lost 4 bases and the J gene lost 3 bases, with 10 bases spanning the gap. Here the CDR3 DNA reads TGTGCCAGCAGCCGTTGGGCACACTACGAGCAGTACTTC. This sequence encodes CASSRWAHYEQYF.

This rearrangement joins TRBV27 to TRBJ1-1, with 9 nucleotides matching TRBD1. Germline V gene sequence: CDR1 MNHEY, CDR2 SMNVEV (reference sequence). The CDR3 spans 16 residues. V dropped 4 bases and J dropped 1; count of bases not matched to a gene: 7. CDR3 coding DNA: TGTGCCAGCAGTTCCCTACAGGGGGCGGGGAACACTGAAGCTTTCTTT. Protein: CASSSLQGAGNTEAFF.

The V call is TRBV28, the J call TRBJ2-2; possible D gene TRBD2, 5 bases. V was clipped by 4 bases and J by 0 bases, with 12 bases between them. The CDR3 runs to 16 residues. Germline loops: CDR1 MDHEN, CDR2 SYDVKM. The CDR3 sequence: CASSSDGLANTGELFF. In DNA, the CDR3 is TGTGCCAGCAGTTCGGACGGACTCGCGAACACCGGGGAGCTGTTTTTT.

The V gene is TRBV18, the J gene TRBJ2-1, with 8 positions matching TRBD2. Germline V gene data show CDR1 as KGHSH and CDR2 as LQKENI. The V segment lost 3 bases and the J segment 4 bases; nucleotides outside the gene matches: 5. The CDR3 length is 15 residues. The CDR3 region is CASSPSSGLYNEQFF. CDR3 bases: TGTGCCAGCTCACCGTCTAGCGGGTTGTACAATGAGCAGTTCTTC.

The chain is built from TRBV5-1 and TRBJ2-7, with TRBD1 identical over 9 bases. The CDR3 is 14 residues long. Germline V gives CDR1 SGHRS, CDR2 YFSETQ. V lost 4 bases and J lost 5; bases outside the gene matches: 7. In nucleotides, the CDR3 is TGCGCCAGCAGCGTGGGACAGGGCTACCACGAGCAGTACTTC. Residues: CASSVGQGYHEQYF.

CDR3 nucleotide sequence: TGTGCCAGCAGCGGGACAGGGCGGACCGGGGAGCTGTTTTTT. Amino acid sequence: CASSGTGRTGELFF. This chain links TRBV2 with TRBJ2-2; 9 nucleotides align to TRBD1. The V segment lost 6 bases and the J segment 5 bases; nucleotides outside the gene matches: 4. The germline CDR1 and CDR2 sequences are SNHLY and FYNNEI. This CDR3 comprises 14 residues.